This T cell receptor (beta chain) stems from a study of blood T cell repertoires in COVID-19 (dated by TCRdb to 2019 to 2021). With regard to the full study: Collaborator samples came from the United States, Italy and Spain and covered acute and convalescent phases of COVID-19. The dataset comprised deeply sampled blood TCRbeta repertoires from subjects exposed to, actively infected with, or recovered from COVID-19. Samples came from the ongoing ImmuneRACE study (first 160 participants) plus 1,254 subjects from 6 global collaborators. The material from the prospective study consisted of cDNA or gDNA derived from T cells, B-cell-depleted T cells, or PBMCs. The repertoires were made available in a free public database intended to serve as a resource for research on the immune response to SARS-CoV-2. Nearly every sample came with metadata listing a de-identified subject ID, COVID-19 status, age in years and sex. Where available, HLA class I and class II types were obtained from metadata supplied by the sample provider rather than from assay-based typing.

V is trimmed back by 5 bases and J by 0 bases, and the junction contains 9 bases that no gene match accounts for. The CDR3 numbers 18 residues from cysteine through phenylalanine. Only the CDR3 DNA is retained, 54 bases long and in frame from the first base. In the germline V gene (reference sequence), CDR1 corresponds to SEHNR and CDR2 to FQNEAQ. General study outcomes and caveats: How much clinical and demographic metadata was included differed by source and by participant, and the metadata was provided uncurated.

This clone has just one count. Its antigen is still unknown. Per-base qualities were not stored, and no clone one base away is much larger. TCRbeta CDR3 regions were amplified from genomic DNA using the immunoSEQ Assay, a bias-controlled multiplex PCR. As for the authors' bioinformatics: The number of nucleated cells in each sample was estimated from the amplification of reference gene primers within the assay. To quantify the absolute abundance of each unique TCRbeta CDR3 rearrangement, sequence reads were collapsed and filtered. For each sample, productive Simpson clonality was calculated as the square root of Simpson's diversity index across productive rearrangements. In its TCRdb copy, this immuneACCESS table keeps in-frame sequences only and misses some clones. Where compared with another copy, unresolved V genes explain less than half of these, and the others have no known cause. The V and J calls and clone size come from that table; D and trimming were worked out from the DNA. The sample table holds about 170,000 clones, of which around four fifths were seen once. Roughly 4% of the sample goes to the ten largest clones.

Participants in the prospective study were enrolled through a virtual design, were aged roughly 18 to 100 years, and lived in roughly 26 United States geographic areas. To assign participants to cohorts, the prospective study relied on clinical history that participants themselves reported in a screening survey and a study questionnaire. Each participant in the prospective study had whole blood, serum and a nasopharyngeal or oropharyngeal swab collected by mobile phlebotomists. Additional blood draws and questionnaires over an approximately 2-month period could optionally be provided by prospective study participants. Before DNA extraction, prospective study blood samples were shipped either frozen or at room temperature.

The sequence is built from TRBV7-9 and TRBJ2-3, and 12 bases in between align with TRBD2. The sequence was collected from a woman between 45 and 60 years old in a cohort exposed to, infected with or recovered from COVID-19 (not recorded which). Sequenced: PBMCs or T cells enriched from blood (not recorded which). The nucleotide sequence reads TGTGCCAGCAGCCAACTAGCGGGGGGCCCTTTCAGCACAGATACGCAGTATTTT. Its amino acids are CASSQLAGGPFSTDTQYF.